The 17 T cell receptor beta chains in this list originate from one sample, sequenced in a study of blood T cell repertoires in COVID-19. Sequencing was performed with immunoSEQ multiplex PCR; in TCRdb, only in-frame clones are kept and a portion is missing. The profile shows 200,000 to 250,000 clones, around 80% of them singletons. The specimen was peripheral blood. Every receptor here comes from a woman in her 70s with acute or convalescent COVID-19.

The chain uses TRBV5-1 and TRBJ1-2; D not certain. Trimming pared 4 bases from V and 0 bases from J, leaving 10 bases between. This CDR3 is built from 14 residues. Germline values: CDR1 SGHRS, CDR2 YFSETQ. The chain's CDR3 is CASSGQSANYGYTF. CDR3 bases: TGCGCCAGCAGCGGGCAATCCGCTAACTATGGCTACACCTTC.

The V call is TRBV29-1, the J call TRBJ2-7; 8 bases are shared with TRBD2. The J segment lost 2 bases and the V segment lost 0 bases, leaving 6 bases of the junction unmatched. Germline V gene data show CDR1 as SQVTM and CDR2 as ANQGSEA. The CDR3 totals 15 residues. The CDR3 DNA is TGCAGCGTTGAAGATCGGGGGGGAGAAACCTACGAGCAGTACTTC. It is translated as CSVEDRGGETYEQYF.

CDR3 residues: CASGLSGATQETQYF. The CDR3 nucleotides are TGCGCCAGCGGACTTAGCGGGGCGACGCAAGAGACCCAGTACTTC. This chain connects TRBV5-1 to TRBJ2-5; 8 bases agree with TRBD2. Trimming took 7 bases from V and 2 from J; bases not matched to a gene: 10. The CDR3 is 15 residues long. Per germline, CDR1 SGHRS and CDR2 YFSETQ.

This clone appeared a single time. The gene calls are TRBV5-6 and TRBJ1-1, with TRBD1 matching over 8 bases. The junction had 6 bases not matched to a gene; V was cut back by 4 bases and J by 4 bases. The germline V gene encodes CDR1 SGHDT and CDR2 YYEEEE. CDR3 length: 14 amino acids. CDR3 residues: CASSGDRGSTEAFF. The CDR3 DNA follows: TGTGCCAGCAGCGGTGACAGGGGATCCACTGAAGCTTTCTTT.

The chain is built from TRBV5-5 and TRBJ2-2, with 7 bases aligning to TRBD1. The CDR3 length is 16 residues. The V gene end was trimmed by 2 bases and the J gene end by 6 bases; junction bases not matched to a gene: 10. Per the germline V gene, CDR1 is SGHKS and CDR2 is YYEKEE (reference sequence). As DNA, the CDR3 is TGTGCCAGCAGCTTACTTCGGGATACAGGGGCCGGGGAGCTGTTTTTT. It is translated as CASSLLRDTGAGELFF.

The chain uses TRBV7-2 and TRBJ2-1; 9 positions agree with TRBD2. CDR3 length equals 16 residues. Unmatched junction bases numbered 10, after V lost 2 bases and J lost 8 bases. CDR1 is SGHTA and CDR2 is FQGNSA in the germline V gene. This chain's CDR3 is CASSLIPAGGPYEQFF. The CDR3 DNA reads TGTGCCAGCAGCTTAATCCCGGCGGGGGGGCCCTATGAGCAGTTCTTC.

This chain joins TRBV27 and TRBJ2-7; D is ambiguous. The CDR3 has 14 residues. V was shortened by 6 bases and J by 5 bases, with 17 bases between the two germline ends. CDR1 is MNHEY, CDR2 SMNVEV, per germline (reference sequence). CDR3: CASRLSERPNEQYF. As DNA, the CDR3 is TGTGCCAGCAGGCTCTCAGAGCGCCCGAACGAGCAGTACTTC.

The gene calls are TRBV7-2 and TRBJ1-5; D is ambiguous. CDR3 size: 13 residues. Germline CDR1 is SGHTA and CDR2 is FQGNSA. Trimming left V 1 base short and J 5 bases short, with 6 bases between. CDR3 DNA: TGTGCCAGCAGCTTAGTGCAGGATCAGCCCCAGCATTTT. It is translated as CASSLVQDQPQHF.

Here the CDR3 DNA reads TGTGCCAGCAGCTTGGCGCTAGCGGTTTACGTCGCCAAAAACATTCAGTACTTC. It encodes CASSLALAVYVAKNIQYF. The chain has TRBV5-8 and TRBJ2-4, with 7 bases fitting TRBD2. The J segment lost 1 base and the V segment lost 0 bases, leaving 10 bases of the junction unmatched. The CDR3 spans 18 residues. The germline V gene has CDR1 SGHTS and CDR2 YDEGEE. Combining the CDR3 with reference TRBV5-8 and TRBJ2-4 gives the whole variable domain EAGVTQSPTHLIKTRGQQATLRCSPISGHTSVYWYQQALGLGLQFLLWYDEGEERNRGNFPPRFSGRQFPNYSSELNVNALELEDSALYLCASSLALAVYVAKNIQYFGAGTRLSVL.

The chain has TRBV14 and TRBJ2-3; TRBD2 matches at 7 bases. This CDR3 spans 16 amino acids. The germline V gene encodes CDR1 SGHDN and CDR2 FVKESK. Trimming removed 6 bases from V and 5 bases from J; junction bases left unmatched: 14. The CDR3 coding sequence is TGTGCCAGCAGTCCGGGTTGGGGAGGGTCTGAAGATACGCAGTATTTT. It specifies CASSPGWGGSEDTQYF.

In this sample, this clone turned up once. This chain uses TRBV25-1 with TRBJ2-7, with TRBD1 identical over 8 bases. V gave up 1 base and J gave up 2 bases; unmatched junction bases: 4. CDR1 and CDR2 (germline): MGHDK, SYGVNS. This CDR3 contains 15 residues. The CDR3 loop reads CASSESQGGAYEQYF. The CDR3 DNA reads TGTGCCAGCAGTGAATCACAGGGGGGAGCCTACGAGCAGTACTTC.

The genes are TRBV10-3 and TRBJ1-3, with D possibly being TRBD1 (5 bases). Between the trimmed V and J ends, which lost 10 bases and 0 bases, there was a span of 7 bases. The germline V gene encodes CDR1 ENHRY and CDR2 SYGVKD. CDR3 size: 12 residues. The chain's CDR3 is CATQGSGNTIYF. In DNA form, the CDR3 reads TGTGCCACCCAGGGCTCTGGAAACACCATATATTTT.

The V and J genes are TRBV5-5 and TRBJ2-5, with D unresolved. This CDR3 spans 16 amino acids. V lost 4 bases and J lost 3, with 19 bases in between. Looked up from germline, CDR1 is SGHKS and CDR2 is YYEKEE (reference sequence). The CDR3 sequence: CASSPLESSSKETQYF. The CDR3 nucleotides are TGTGCCAGCAGCCCTTTAGAATCTAGTAGTAAAGAGACCCAGTACTTC.

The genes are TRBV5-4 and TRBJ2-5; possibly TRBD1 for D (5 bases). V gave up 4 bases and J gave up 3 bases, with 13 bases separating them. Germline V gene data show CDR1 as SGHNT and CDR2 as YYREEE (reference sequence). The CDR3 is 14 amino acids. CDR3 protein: CASSPGPREETQYF. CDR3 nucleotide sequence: TGTGCCAGCAGCCCAGGGCCGCGAGAAGAGACCCAGTACTTC.

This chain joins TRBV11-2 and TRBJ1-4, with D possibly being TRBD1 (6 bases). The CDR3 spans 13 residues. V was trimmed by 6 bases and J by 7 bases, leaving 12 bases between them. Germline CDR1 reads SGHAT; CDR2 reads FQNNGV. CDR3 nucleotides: TGTGCCAGCAGACCTCTCAGGGGTGAAAAACTGTTTTTT. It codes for CASRPLRGEKLFF.

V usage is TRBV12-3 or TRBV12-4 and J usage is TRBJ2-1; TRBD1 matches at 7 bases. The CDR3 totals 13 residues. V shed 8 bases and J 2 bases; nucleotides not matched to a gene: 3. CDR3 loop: CASRDSPYNEQFF. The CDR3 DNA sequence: TGTGCCAGCCGGGACAGTCCCTACAATGAGCAGTTCTTC.

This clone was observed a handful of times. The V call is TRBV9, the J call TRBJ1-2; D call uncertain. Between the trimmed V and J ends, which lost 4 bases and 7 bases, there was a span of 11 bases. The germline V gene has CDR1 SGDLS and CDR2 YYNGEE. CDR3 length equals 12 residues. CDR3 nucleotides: TGTGCCAGCAGCTCAGAGGTGGGTGGCTACACCTTC. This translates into CASSSEVGGYTF. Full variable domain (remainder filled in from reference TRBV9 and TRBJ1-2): DSGVTQTPKHLITATGQRVTLRCSPRSGDLSVYWYQQSLDQGLQFLIQYYNGEERAKGNILERFSAQQFPDLHSELNLSSLELGDSALYFCASSSEVGGYTFGSGTRLTVV.